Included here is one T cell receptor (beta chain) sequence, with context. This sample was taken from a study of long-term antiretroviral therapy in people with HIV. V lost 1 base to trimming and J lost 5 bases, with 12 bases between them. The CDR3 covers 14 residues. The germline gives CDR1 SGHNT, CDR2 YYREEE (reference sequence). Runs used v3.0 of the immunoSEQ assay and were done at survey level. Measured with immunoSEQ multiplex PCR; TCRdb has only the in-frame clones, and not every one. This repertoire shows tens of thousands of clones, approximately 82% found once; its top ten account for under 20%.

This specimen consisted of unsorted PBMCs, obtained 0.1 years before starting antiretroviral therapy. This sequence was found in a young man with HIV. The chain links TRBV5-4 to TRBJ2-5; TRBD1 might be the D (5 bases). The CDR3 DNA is TGTGCCAGCAGCTTGTGGGGCAGGGTGGAGACCCAGTACTTC. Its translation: CASSLWGRVETQYF.